The 18 T cell receptor beta chains below all came from one sample that was sequenced in a study of T cells generated in artificial thymic organoids. Reverse primers in the TRAC or TRBC constant regions drove separate semi-nested PCRs for TCRalpha and TCRbeta. Each CDR3 protein gets one entry after TCRdb re-called the 5' RACE reads with MiXCR. The table records 7,500 to 9,000 distinct CDR3 sequences, roughly a quarter of them present only once. Their specific antigens are unknown. Organoids aggregated human HSPCs with DLL1-transduced murine MS5 stromal cells. The seeding cells were CD34+CD3- hematopoietic stem and progenitor cells purified by FACS to remove T cells. Sequencing was done on a sample of naive CD8+ T cells grown in artificial thymic organoids from cord blood stem and progenitor cells. Subset indicated: CD3+TCRalphabeta+CD8SP T cells; for blood, CD45RO-CCR7+ naive CD8+ T cells. These receptor sequences come from a human donor who gave cord blood stem cells for thymic organoid culture, a cardiac surgery patient who gave postnatal thymus, or a blood donor (not recorded which).

This clonotype appeared a few times. V usage is TRBV12-3 or TRBV12-4 and J usage is TRBJ1-2; TRBD1 matches at 8 bases. The ends lost 2 bases at V and 2 bases at J; junction bases unmatched: 7. CDR3 length equals 16 residues. The CDR3 sequence is CASSLPRQGANYGYTF. DNA of the CDR3: TGTGCCAGCAGTTTACCCAGGCAGGGGGCGAACTATGGCTACACCTTC.

There are a few counts of this clonotype. V and J are TRBV5-1 and TRBJ2-7; D may be TRBD2 (6 bases). Germline lookup yields CDR1 SGHRS and CDR2 YFSETQ. V was shortened by 0 bases and J by 2 bases, with 12 bases between the two germline ends. The CDR3 contains 15 residues. CDR3 in amino acids: CASSLAPGGTYEQYF. CDR3 DNA sequence: TGCGCCAGCAGCTTGGCCCCCGGGGGAACCTACGAGCAGTACTTC.

This clonotype is labeled as medium-sized. DNA of the CDR3: TGTGCCAGCAGCCCCGGACTATGTTTCAATGAGCAGTTCTTC. Translated, it gives CASSPGLCFNEQFF. This chain links TRBV6-2 or TRBV6-3 with TRBJ2-1; tentative D call: TRBD2 (6 bases). With 6 bases removed from V and 6 bases from J, the gap between germline ends came to 15 bases. The CDR3 is 14 residues long. Germline V gives CDR1 MNHEY, CDR2 SVGEGT.

By frequency in the sample, this clonotype is medium-sized. CDR3 in DNA: TGCGCCAGCAGCCACCGATGGCACAGGGGGCATACCGGGGAGCTGTTTTTT. Encoded protein: CASSHRWHRGHTGELFF. The V call is TRBV4-1, the J call TRBJ2-2; 9 bases agree with TRBD1. CDR3 length: 17 amino acids. V gave up 3 bases and J gave up 5 bases; unmatched junction bases: 10. Germline-derived CDR1 and CDR2 are MGHRA and YSYEKL.

Note on this clonotype: Compared with germline, one end of the junction differs, possibly owing to a read error. The chain carries TRBV5-5 and TRBJ2-7, with D perhaps matching TRBD1 (6 bases). CDR1 SGHKS and CDR2 YYEKEE come from the germline V gene (reference sequence). The CDR3 has 14 residues. CDR3 sequence: CASGLGTGTYEQYF. The DNA of the CDR3 is TGTGCCAGCGGCTTGGGAACAGGGACCTACGAGCAGTACTTC. The full variable domain, with the rest looked up from reference TRBV5-5 and TRBJ2-7, is DAGVTQSPTHLIKTRGQQVTLRCSPISGHKSVSWYQQVLGQGPQFIFQYYEKEERGRGNFPDRFSARQFPNYSSELNVNALLLGDSALYLCASGLGTGTYEQYFGPGTRLTVT.

In its sample, this clonotype ranks as medium-sized. The V gene is TRBV7-6, the J gene TRBJ1-2, with TRBD1 as a possible D gene (5 bases). Germline V gives CDR1 SGHVS, CDR2 FNYEAQ. V was pared by 4 bases and J by 1 base, with 25 bases between. The CDR3 covers 19 residues. The CDR3 nucleotides read TGTGCCAGCAGCTCTTTTTTCCCTTCCGTACGGGGCTTTAACTATGGCTACACCTTC. Amino acids: CASSSFFPSVRGFNYGYTF.

In this sample, this clonotype turned up a few times. The chain carries TRBV24-1 and TRBJ2-3, with D uncertain. The CDR3 has 12 amino acids. V dropped 5 bases and J dropped 1 base, with 3 bases sitting between them. Germline lookup yields CDR1 KGHDR and CDR2 SFDVKD. The DNA of the CDR3 is TGTGCCACCAGTGGCTGCACAGATACGCAGTATTTT. This encodes CATSGCTDTQYF.

By share, this clonotype counts as medium-sized (0.01 to 0.1%). The gene calls are TRBV21-1 and TRBJ2-2; whether TRBD1, the table's D call, matches the DNA was not checked. TRBV21-1 is deemed a pseudogene. The CDR3 contains 16 residues. The CDR3 region is CASSKPEGRGPGELFF. The CDR3 nucleotides are TGTGCCAGCAGCAAACCGGAGGGCAGGGGCCCAGGGGAGCTGTTTTTT.

This clonotype is medium-sized (0.01 to 0.1%). The chain combines TRBV12-3 or TRBV12-4 with TRBJ1-2; tentative D call: TRBD1 (6 bases). This CDR3 contains 15 residues. V lost 4 bases and J 8 bases, leaving 20 bases between the germline ends. CDR3 loop: CASSSRGFTGSGYTF. CDR3 sequence (DNA): TGTGCCAGCAGTTCTAGGGGCTTCACAGGGAGCGGCTACACCTTC.

This clonotype appeared a few times. This rearrangement joins TRBV18 to TRBJ1-2; D gene uncertain. This CDR3 comprises 14 residues. Germline V CDR1 and CDR2: KGHSH, LQKENI. Trimming stripped 2 bases from V and 4 bases from J, with 11 bases between. CDR3 DNA: TGTGCCAGCTCACCAACCCACAGCCGCTATGGCTACACCTTC. Its translation: CASSPTHSRYGYTF. Full variable domain (outside the CDR3, taken from reference TRBV18 and TRBJ1-2): NAGVMQNPRHLVRRRGQEARLRCSPMKGHSHVYWYRQLPEEGLKFMVYLQKENIIDESGMPKERFSAEFPKEGPSILRIQQVVRGDSAAYFCASSPTHSRYGYTFGSGTRLTVV.

The chain combines TRBV28 with TRBJ1-6; D possibly corresponds to TRBD1 (5 bases). The CDR3 sequence is 16 residues long. Trimming took 7 bases from V and 5 from J, leaving 18 bases between them. Germline CDR1 and CDR2: MDHEN and SYDVKM. The CDR3: CASTSNFLGDNSPLHF. The CDR3 coding sequence is TGTGCCAGCACAAGTAATTTTTTAGGGGATAATTCACCCCTCCACTTT.

This clonotype rates as medium-sized. The rearrangement links TRBV12-3 or TRBV12-4 to TRBJ1-5; D is perhaps TRBD1 (6 bases). The V and J ends lost 4 bases and 1 base respectively, with 8 bases between them. This CDR3 has 14 residues. The CDR3 loop is CASSSDRSNQPQHF. CDR3 DNA sequence: TGTGCCAGCAGTTCCGACAGGAGCAATCAGCCCCAGCATTTT.

This clonotype has more than one count but fewer than ten. V and J are TRBV9 and TRBJ2-7; 10 positions agree with TRBD1. This CDR3 spans 18 amino acids. The V and J ends lost 4 bases and 4 bases, in that order; junction bases with no gene match: 17. Germline V gives CDR1 SGDLS, CDR2 YYNGEE. CDR3 sequence reads: CASSTPMQGGQGVYEQYF. DNA for the CDR3: TGTGCCAGCAGCACTCCAATGCAGGGTGGACAGGGGGTTTACGAGCAGTACTTC.

V usage is TRBV18 and J usage is TRBJ1-5, with D perhaps TRBD1 (6 bases). CDR3 length: 15 residues. The germline gives CDR1 KGHSH, CDR2 LQKENI. V lost 4 bases to trimming and J lost 0 bases, with 10 bases between them. CDR3: CASSRQARSNQPQHF. Written as DNA, the CDR3 is TGTGCCAGCTCACGACAGGCCCGTAGCAATCAGCCCCAGCATTTT. Full variable domain (missing parts from reference TRBV18 and TRBJ1-5): NAGVMQNPRHLVRRRGQEARLRCSPMKGHSHVYWYRQLPEEGLKFMVYLQKENIIDESGMPKERFSAEFPKEGPSILRIQQVVRGDSAAYFCASSRQARSNQPQHFGDGTRLSIL.

This clonotype is judged medium-sized. The rearrangement joins TRBV3-1 to TRBJ2-1; D uncertain. V gave up 4 bases and J gave up 1 base, with 17 bases separating them. The germline V gene has CDR1 LGHDT and CDR2 YNNKEL (reference sequence). CDR3 length: 17 residues. In DNA, the CDR3 is TGTGCCAGCAGCCCCCGAAGGAGACCTTCTTCCTACAATGAGCAGTTCTTC. It is translated as CASSPRRRPSSYNEQFF.

V is TRBV20-1 and J is TRBJ2-1; the D gene could be TRBD1 or TRBD2 (6 bases each). CDR3 size: 14 residues. Deletions cut 0 bases from V and 10 bases from J, with 16 bases between. Germline V lookup: CDR1 DFQATT, CDR2 SNEGSKA (reference sequence). The CDR3: CSARDKGGGDEQFF. CDR3 bases: TGCAGTGCTAGAGACAAGGGGGGCGGAGACGAGCAGTTCTTC.

This clonotype showed up just a few times. The V and J genes are TRBV20-1 and TRBJ2-5; TRBD1 matches at 12 bases. There are 17 residues in the CDR3. Trimming removed 1 base from V and 6 bases from J; junction bases left unmatched: 12. CDR1 DFQATT and CDR2 SNEGSKA come from the germline V gene (reference sequence). CDR3 in DNA: TGCAGTGCTAGAGGGGGACAGGGGGCACGTTTAGGTCAGACCCAGTACTTC. Translating it yields CSARGGQGARLGQTQYF.

This clonotype is judged medium-sized. The gene calls are TRBV7-2 and TRBJ1-2; the D gene is possibly TRBD1 (5 bases). Trimming left V 5 bases short and J 0 bases short, with 10 bases between. Looked up from germline, CDR1 is SGHTA and CDR2 is FQGNSA. The CDR3 has 14 residues. The DNA for the CDR3 is TGTGCCAGCAGCGAATACAGGACTAACTATGGCTACACCTTC. This gives the protein CASSEYRTNYGYTF.